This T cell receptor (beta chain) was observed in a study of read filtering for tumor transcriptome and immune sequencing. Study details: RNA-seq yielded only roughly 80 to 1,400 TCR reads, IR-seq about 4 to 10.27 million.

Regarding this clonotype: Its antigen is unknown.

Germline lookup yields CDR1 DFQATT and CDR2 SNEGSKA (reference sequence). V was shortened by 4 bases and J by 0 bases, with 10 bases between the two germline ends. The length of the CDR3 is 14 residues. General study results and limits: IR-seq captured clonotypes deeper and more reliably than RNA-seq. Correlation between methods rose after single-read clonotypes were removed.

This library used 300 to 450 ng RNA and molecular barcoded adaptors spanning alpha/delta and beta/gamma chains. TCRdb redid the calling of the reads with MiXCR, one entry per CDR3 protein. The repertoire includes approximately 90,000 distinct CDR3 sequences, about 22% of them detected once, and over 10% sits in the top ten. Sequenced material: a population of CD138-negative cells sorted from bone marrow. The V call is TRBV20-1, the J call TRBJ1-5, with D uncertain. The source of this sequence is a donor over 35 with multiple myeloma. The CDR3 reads CSAKGSNSNQPQHF. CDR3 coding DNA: TGCAGTGCTAAGGGCAGCAATAGCAATCAGCCCCAGCATTTT.